This T cell receptor beta chain stems from a study of shared clonotypes between healthy human individuals. Method: immunoSEQ multiplex PCR; TCRdb's copy keeps in-frame clones and lacks some. The sample consists of about 2.1 million clones, roughly 91% of them appearing once. Naive CD8 cells lacked CD45RO and underwent positive selection for CCR7, leaving out terminally differentiated effector memory CD45RA+ cells. Germline V gene sequence: CDR1 SGHRS, CDR2 YFSETQ. The V gene lost 2 bases and the J gene lost 4 bases, with 24 bases spanning the gap. The length of the CDR3 is 19 residues. Sequencing was done on a sample of naive CD8+ T cells from PBMCs. This TCR was recovered from a man aged 18 to 30 in good health. Some clones in this sample may be carry-over from other donors' samples. J is TRBJ2-2 and V is TRBV5-1; no definite D call. The CDR3, as DNA: TGCGCCAGCAGCTTATCCGTAGACACAGCCGCCTGGAGCACCGGGGAGCTGTTTTTT. It translates to CASSLSVDTAAWSTGELFF.